This T cell receptor (beta chain) was retrieved from a study of blood T cell repertoires in COVID-19. Study summary: COVID-19 samples from acute and convalescent phases originated in the United States, Italy and Spain. In each case, the material was cDNA or gDNA derived from T cells, B-cell-depleted T cells, or PBMCs.

This CDR3 spans 18 amino acids. The trim removed 4 bases at V and 6 bases at J, leaving 15 bases unmatched. Germline V gene lookup returns CDR1 MGHRA and CDR2 YSYEKL. Study processing details: Amplification of reference gene primers provided the estimated nucleated cell counts. TCRdb's copy holds only in-frame clones and misses some; the assay was immunoSEQ multiplex PCR. For V, J and clone size, that table is used; D and trimming come from the DNA. The data show some 42,000 clones, about nine tenths seen once. The sequenced sample consisted of peripheral blood. The receptor was isolated from a human donor in a cohort sampled during active COVID-19. The chain recombines TRBV4-1 with TRBJ2-2; 9 bases align to TRBD1. DNA for the CDR3: TGCGCCAGCAGCCGAGTTACCCGGGACAGGGTTTATGCCGGGGAGCTGTTTTTT. Its protein product is CASSRVTRDRVYAGELFF.